This paragraph reports one TCR beta chain. Antigen: not known. This sample is drawn from a study of T cell responses to AZD1222 COVID-19 vaccine. Using immunoSEQ multiplex PCR, the repertoire was profiled, and TCRdb retains in-frame clones only, with some absent. The table lists around 140,000 clones, about 82% of them singletons. Study observations and caveats: In the spike-specific TCR repertoire, nearly half reportedly target unmutated variant regions. The study found vaccine-associated CD4 TCRs spanning spike, dominant at 160-218 and 743-854. Compared with day 0, the breadth and depth of the Spike-specific TCR repertoire rose significantly after two doses of AZD1222. Baseline testing showed seropositivity in only a handful of AZD1222 recipients.

Sequences were derived from peripheral blood, sampled 28 days after the second dose of the MenACWY control vaccine. This TCR derives from an adult who received the MenACWY meningococcal vaccine as a control.

This CDR3 is CASSALRGGETQYF. CDR3 nucleotides: TGTGCCAGCAGCGCCCTAAGGGGCGGGGAGACCCAGTACTTC. The chain employs TRBV7-2 and TRBJ2-5; possibly TRBD1 or TRBD2 for D (5 bases each). CDR1 is SGHTA, CDR2 FQGNSA, per germline. Trimming left V 5 bases short and J 5 bases short, with 15 bases between. The CDR3 has 14 residues.